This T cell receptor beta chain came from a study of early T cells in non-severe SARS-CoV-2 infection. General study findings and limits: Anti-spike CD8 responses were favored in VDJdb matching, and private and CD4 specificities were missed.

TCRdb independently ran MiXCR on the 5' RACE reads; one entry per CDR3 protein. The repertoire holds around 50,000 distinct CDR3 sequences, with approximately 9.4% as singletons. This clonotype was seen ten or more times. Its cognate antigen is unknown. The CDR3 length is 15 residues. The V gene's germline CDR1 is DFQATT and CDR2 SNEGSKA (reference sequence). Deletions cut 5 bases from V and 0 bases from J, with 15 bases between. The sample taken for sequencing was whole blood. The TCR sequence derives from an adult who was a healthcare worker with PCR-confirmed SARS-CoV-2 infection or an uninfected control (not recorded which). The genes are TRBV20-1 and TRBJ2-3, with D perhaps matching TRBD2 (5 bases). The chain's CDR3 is CSASGERTSTDTQYF. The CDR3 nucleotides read TGCAGTGCTTCCGGCGAGCGGACTAGCACAGATACGCAGTATTTT.